Each of the 13 T cell receptor beta chains below was sequenced from the same sample in a study of T cells in Graves' hyperthyroidism and ophthalmopathy. Researchers amplified the TCR beta CDR3 regions from RNA transcripts. The HTBI primer set drove a first-round RT-PCR of the TCR CDR3. TCRdb re-called the multiplex PCR reads with MiXCR, one entry per CDR3 protein. The sample shows approximately 400,000 distinct CDR3 sequences, over 13% of them seen only once. Source material: blood. These receptor sequences come from a man over 45 with Graves' ophthalmopathy.

Points on this clonotype: A read error may be the cause here, since a much bigger clone is one base away. CDR3 bases: TGTGACAGCAGCCTCCTCCGAGAGACCCAGTACTTC. It translates to CDSSLLRETQYF. The rearrangement joins TRBV7-2 to TRBJ2-5; D is unresolved. The CDR3 is made up of 12 amino acids. Germline V gene sequence: CDR1 SGHTA, CDR2 FQGNSA.

This clonotype was detected ten times or more. This sequence joins TRBV3-1 and TRBJ2-1; no firm D call. With 4 bases removed from V and 9 bases from J, the gap between germline ends came to 13 bases. Germline CDR1 is LGHDT and CDR2 is YNNKEL (reference sequence). The CDR3 covers 13 residues. CDR3: CASSLLAGREQFF. The CDR3 bases are TGTGCCAGCAGCCTATTGGCCGGGCGTGAGCAGTTCTTC.

This chain connects TRBV6-1 to TRBJ1-1; 7 nucleotides match TRBD1. This CDR3 contains 15 residues. V gave up 5 bases and J gave up 4 bases; unmatched junction bases: 10. From germline, CDR1 is MNHNS and CDR2 SASEGT. The CDR3 nucleotides are TGTGCCAGCAGTTGGGCTCGACAGGGTGGCACTGAAGCTTTCTTT. It translates to CASSWARQGGTEAFF.

The chain has TRBV12-3 or TRBV12-4 and TRBJ1-2, with TRBD1 matching over 11 bases. This CDR3 has 15 amino acids. With V trimmed by 4 bases and J by 4 bases, 5 bases remained unmatched. CDR3 nucleotide sequence: TGTGCCAGCAGTTCAGGGACAGGGGGTAGCTATGGCTACACCTTC. Its translation: CASSSGTGGSYGYTF.

This clonotype was observed a handful of times. The chain employs TRBV6-2 or TRBV6-3 and TRBJ2-5, with TRBD2 identical over 13 bases. V was pared by 6 bases and J by 3 bases, with 7 bases of the junction left unmatched. This CDR3 has 16 amino acids. CDR1 is MNHEY and CDR2 is SVGEGT in the germline V gene. The chain's CDR3 is CASRQPGLAGKETQYF. The CDR3 DNA follows: TGTGCCAGCAGGCAACCGGGACTAGCGGGGAAAGAGACCCAGTACTTC.

The chain employs TRBV24-1 and TRBJ2-7; 8 bases are shared with TRBD2. The CDR3 has 16 residues. V dropped 7 bases and J dropped 2; count of bases not matched to a gene: 12. Germline V gene lookup returns CDR1 KGHDR and CDR2 SFDVKD. DNA for the CDR3: TGTGCCACCAGCATCACGACAGTCGGGGGGGCCTACGAGCAGTACTTC. This codes for CATSITTVGGAYEQYF.

This chain uses TRBV18 with TRBJ2-7; D uncertain. The CDR3 runs to 16 residues. CDR1 KGHSH and CDR2 LQKENI come from the germline V gene. V was clipped by 1 base and J by 0 bases, with 13 bases between them. CDR3 DNA sequence: TGTGCCAGCTCACCACAAGCCCCAAGGAGCTCCTACGAGCAGTACTTC. It encodes CASSPQAPRSSYEQYF.

This clonotype was seen ten or more times. CDR3 region: CASSQGGTGGLNTEAFF. The CDR3 bases are TGCGCCAGCAGCCAAGGGGGGACAGGGGGTCTTAACACTGAAGCTTTCTTT. This chain joins TRBV4-1 and TRBJ1-1; 11 nucleotides align to TRBD1. Germline V gene sequence: CDR1 MGHRA, CDR2 YSYEKL. This CDR3 is 17 amino acids long. V dropped 1 base and J dropped 2; count of bases not matched to a gene: 6.

Many counts were recorded for this clonotype. V gene TRBV12-3 or TRBV12-4 combines with J gene TRBJ2-7; D is ambiguous. The CDR3 extends over 14 amino acids. Deletions cut 4 bases from V and 6 bases from J, with 16 bases between. In DNA, the CDR3 is TGTGCCAGCAGTTCGCAGCGAGTCCTCGCCGAGCAGTACTTC. This translates into CASSSQRVLAEQYF.

This clonotype was detected only a few times. The J gene is TRBJ2-3, the V gene TRBV20-1; 10 positions match TRBD1. The germline V gene has CDR1 DFQATT and CDR2 SNEGSKA (reference sequence). CDR3 length equals 14 residues. V trimming: 5 bases; J trimming: 4 bases; junction bases outside the gene matches: 6. As DNA, the CDR3 is TGCAGTGCTCCTACGGACAGGGGGTCAGATACGCAGTATTTT. It translates to CSAPTDRGSDTQYF.

As for this clonotype: With a much larger clone just one base away, this may be a read error. The CDR3: CASAGGDQTGVNTEAFF. In DNA form, the CDR3 reads TGTGCTAGTGCCGGAGGGGACCAAACAGGGGTGAACACTGAAGCTTTCTTT. V and J are TRBV12-5 and TRBJ1-1; 7 positions agree with TRBD1. Germline lookup yields CDR1 LGHNT and CDR2 FRNRAP. Germline trimming cut 7 bases from V and 0 bases from J; bases unmatched to any gene: 14. The CDR3 consists of 17 residues. Drawing the rest from reference TRBV12-5 and TRBJ1-1, the complete variable domain is DARVTQTPRHKVTEMGQEVTMRCQPILGHNTVFWYRQTMMQGLELLAYFRNRAPLDDSGMPKDRFSAEMPDATLATLKIQPSEPRDSAVYFCASAGGDQTGVNTEAFFGQGTRLTVV.

There are many counts of this clonotype. V gene TRBV20-1 combines with J gene TRBJ2-1, with D perhaps TRBD2 (5 bases). Germline V gene sequence: CDR1 DFQATT, CDR2 SNEGSKA (reference sequence). The V end lost 6 bases, the J end lost 6 bases, and 18 bases lay between the germline ends. CDR3 length equals 14 residues. The CDR3 loop is CSASGYRSSNEQFF. CDR3 in DNA: TGCAGTGCATCGGGGTACCGTTCATCCAATGAGCAGTTCTTC.

At least ten counts were recorded for this clonotype. V usage is TRBV7-2 and J usage is TRBJ1-2, with unresolved D. Germline V gene data show CDR1 as SGHTA and CDR2 as FQGNSA. V was cut by 2 bases and J by 4 bases, with 11 bases left in between. The CDR3 has 14 amino acids. CDR3 nucleotides: TGTGCCAGCAGCTTATATACACAGACCTATGGCTACACCTTC. The encoded protein is CASSLYTQTYGYTF.